The entry below describes one T cell receptor (beta chain). Antigen specificity is unknown. The record originates from a study of post-analysis software for immune sequencing data. Study findings and constraints: In multiple sclerosis, normalized Chao1 diversity was significantly below that of controls. Controls had lower frequencies than patients of 4 or 5 TRBV segments, which included TRBV5-6, TRBV5-1 and TRBV20-1.

Sequencing libraries made from TCR beta cDNA carried unique molecular identifiers. When roughly 0.9 to 10 million T cells were used, they gave 500,000 or so cDNA molecules. TCRdb fed the PCR reads into MiXCR, producing one record per CDR3 protein. Of 800,000 to 950,000 distinct CDR3 sequences in the sample, about 53% were seen once. CDR3 size: 14 residues. The trim removed 4 bases at V and 7 bases at J, leaving 7 bases unmatched. CDR1 and CDR2 from the germline V gene are MNHEY and SVGAGI. The source material was blood. V gene TRBV6-5 combines with J gene TRBJ1-5, with 7 positions matching TRBD1. The clonotype originates from a girl between 5 and 17 years old with multiple sclerosis. CDR3 amino acids: CASSFQGGAQPQHF. The CDR3 DNA is TGTGCCAGCAGTTTCCAGGGGGGGGCCCAGCCCCAGCATTTT.